The clone carrying this T cell receptor beta chain was found once. This record belongs to a study of blood T cell repertoires in COVID-19. Produced via immunoSEQ multiplex PCR; TCRdb's table is partial and in-frame only. Here the sample spans 80,000 to 100,000 clones, 85% to 90% being singletons. The CDR3 is made up of 15 amino acids. The germline gives CDR1 MNHEY, CDR2 SVGEGT. Trimming at V came to 6 bases and at J to 4 bases, leaving 5 bases not matched to a gene. The chain combines TRBV6-2 or TRBV6-3 with TRBJ2-1; 11 nucleotides agree with TRBD2. The source of this sequence is a human donor with active COVID-19. The donor label of this sample is uncertain. Sequencing was carried out using peripheral blood. The CDR3 DNA reads TGTGCCAGCAGCATACTAGCGGGGGTTTACAATGAGCAGTTCTTC. It specifies CASSILAGVYNEQFF.